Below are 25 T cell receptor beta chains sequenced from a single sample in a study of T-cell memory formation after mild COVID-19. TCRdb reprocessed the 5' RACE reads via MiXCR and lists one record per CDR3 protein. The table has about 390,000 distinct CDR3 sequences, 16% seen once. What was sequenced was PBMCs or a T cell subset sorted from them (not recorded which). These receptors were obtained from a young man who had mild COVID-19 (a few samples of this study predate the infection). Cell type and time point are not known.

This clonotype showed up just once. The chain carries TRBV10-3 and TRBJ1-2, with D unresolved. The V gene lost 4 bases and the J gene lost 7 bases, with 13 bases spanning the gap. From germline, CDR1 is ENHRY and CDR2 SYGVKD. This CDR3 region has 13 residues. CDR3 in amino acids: CAISAEVTGGYTF. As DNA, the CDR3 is TGTGCCATCAGTGCGGAAGTGACGGGTGGCTACACCTTC.

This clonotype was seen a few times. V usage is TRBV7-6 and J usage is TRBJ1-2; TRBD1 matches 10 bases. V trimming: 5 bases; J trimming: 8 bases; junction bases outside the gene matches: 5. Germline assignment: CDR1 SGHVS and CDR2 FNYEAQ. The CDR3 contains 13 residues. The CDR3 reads CASSTGQGGGYTF. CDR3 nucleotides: TGTGCCAGCAGCACCGGACAGGGGGGAGGCTACACCTTC.

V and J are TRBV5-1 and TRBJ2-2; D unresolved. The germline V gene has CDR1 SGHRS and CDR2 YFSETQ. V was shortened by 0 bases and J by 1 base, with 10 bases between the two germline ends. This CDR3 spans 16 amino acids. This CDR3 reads CASSLDPLVNTGELFF. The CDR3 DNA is TGCGCCAGCAGCTTGGACCCACTTGTGAACACCGGGGAGCTGTTTTTT.

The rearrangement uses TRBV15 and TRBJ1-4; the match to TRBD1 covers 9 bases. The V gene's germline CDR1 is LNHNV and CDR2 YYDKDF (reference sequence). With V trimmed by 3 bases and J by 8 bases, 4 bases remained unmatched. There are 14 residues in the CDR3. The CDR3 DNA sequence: TGTGCCACCAGCAGCGGGACAGGGCTGGAAAAACTGTTTTTT. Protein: CATSSGTGLEKLFF.

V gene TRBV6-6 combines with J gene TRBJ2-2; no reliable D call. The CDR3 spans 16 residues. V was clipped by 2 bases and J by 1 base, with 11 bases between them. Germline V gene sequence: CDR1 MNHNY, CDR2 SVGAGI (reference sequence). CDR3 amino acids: CASSYPPGQNTGELFF. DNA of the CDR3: TGTGCCAGCAGTTACCCCCCGGGCCAGAACACCGGGGAGCTGTTTTTT.

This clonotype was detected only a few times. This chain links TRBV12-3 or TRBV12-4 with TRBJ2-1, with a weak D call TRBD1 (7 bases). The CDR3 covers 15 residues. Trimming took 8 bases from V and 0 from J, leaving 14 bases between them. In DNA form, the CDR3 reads TGTGCCAGCGGGGGCGGGGACAGCTCCTACAATGAGCAGTTCTTC. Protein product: CASGGGDSSYNEQFF.

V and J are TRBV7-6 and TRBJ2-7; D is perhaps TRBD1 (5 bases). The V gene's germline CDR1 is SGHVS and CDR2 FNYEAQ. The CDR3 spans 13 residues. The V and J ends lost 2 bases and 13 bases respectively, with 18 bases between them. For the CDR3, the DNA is TGTGCCAGCAGCTTACCAGGGCCCAGAACTATATACTTC. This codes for CASSLPGPRTIYF.

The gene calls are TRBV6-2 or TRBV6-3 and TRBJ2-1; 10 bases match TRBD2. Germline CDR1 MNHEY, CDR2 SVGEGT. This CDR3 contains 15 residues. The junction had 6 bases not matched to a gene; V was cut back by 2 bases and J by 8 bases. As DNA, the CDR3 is TGTGCCAGCAGTTACCGGGCTAGCGGGGGCCATGAGCAGTTCTTC. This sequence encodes CASSYRASGGHEQFF.

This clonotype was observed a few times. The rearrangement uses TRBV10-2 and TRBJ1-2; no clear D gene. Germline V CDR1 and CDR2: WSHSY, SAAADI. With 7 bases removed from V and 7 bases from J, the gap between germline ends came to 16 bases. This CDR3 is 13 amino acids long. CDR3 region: CASTPPGGGGYTF. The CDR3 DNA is TGCGCCAGCACCCCTCCAGGAGGTGGTGGCTACACCTTC.

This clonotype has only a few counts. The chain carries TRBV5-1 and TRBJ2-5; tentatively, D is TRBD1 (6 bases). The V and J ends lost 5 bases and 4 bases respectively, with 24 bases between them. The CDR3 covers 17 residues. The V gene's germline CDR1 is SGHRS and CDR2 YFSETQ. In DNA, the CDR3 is TGCGCCAGCAGTCTGAGTACTTGGAGGACCAGGGGAGAGACCCAGTACTTC. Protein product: CASSLSTWRTRGETQYF.

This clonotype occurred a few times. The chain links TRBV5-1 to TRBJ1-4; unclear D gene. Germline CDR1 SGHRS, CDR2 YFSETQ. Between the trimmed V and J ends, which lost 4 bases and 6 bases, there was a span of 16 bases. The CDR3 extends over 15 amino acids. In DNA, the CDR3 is TGCGCCAGCAGCGAGATCCCGGGCCGAGATGAAAAACTGTTTTTT. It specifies CASSEIPGRDEKLFF.

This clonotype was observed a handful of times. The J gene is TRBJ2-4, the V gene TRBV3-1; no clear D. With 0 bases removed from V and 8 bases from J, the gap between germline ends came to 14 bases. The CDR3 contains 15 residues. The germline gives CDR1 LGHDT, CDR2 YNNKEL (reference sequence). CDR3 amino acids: CASSQERHAADIQYF. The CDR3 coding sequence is TGTGCCAGCAGCCAAGAACGACATGCAGCAGACATTCAGTACTTC.

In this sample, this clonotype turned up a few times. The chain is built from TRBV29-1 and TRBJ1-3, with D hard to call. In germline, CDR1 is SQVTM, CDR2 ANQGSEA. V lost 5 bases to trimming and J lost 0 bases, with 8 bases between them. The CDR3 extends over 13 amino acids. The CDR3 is CSVSRPSGNTIYF. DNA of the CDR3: TGCAGCGTTTCCCGGCCCTCTGGAAACACCATATATTTT.

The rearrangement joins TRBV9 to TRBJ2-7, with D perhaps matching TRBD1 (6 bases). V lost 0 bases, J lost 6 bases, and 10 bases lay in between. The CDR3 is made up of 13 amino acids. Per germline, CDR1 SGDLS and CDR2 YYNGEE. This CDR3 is CASSVGQAGEQYF. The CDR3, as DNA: TGTGCCAGCAGCGTAGGACAGGCGGGCGAGCAGTACTTC.

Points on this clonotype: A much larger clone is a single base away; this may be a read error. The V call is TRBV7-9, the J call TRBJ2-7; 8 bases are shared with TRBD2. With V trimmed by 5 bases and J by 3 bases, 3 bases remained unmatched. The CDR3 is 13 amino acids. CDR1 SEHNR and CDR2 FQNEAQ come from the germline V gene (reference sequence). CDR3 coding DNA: TGTGCCAGCAGCACGGGACTAGTCTACGAGCAGTACGTC. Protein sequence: CASSTGLVYEQYV.

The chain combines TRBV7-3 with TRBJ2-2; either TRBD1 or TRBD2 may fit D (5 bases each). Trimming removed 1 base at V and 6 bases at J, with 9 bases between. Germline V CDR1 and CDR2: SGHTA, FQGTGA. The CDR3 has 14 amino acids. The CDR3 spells CASSLNSGPGELFF. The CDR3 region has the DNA TGTGCCAGCAGCTTAAATTCGGGGCCCGGGGAGCTGTTTTTT.

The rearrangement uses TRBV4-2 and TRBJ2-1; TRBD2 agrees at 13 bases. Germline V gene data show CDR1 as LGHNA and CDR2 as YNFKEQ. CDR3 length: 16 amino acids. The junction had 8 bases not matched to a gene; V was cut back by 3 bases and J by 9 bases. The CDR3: CASSQALAGGPGEQFF. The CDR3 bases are TGTGCCAGCAGCCAGGCACTAGCGGGGGGGCCGGGTGAGCAGTTCTTC.

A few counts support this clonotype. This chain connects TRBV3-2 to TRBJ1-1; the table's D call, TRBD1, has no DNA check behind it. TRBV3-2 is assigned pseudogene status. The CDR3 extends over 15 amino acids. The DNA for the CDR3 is TGTGCCAGCAGCCACCCATGGGGCCTGAACACTGAAGCTTTCTTT. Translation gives CASSHPWGLNTEAFF.

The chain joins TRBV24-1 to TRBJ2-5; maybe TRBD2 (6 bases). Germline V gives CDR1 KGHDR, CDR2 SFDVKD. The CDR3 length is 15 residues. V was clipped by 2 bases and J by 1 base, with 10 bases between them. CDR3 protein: CATSDSRGLQETQYF. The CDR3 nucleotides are TGTGCCACCAGTGATTCGCGGGGCCTCCAAGAGACCCAGTACTTC.

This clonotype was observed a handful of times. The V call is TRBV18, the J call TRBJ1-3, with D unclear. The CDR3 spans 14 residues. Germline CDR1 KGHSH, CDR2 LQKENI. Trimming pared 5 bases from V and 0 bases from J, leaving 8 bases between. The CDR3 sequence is CASSGVNSGNTIYF. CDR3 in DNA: TGTGCCAGCTCAGGGGTCAACTCTGGAAACACCATATATTTT. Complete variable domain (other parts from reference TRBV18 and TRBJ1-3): NAGVMQNPRHLVRRRGQEARLRCSPMKGHSHVYWYRQLPEEGLKFMVYLQKENIIDESGMPKERFSAEFPKEGPSILRIQQVVRGDSAAYFCASSGVNSGNTIYFGEGSWLTVV.

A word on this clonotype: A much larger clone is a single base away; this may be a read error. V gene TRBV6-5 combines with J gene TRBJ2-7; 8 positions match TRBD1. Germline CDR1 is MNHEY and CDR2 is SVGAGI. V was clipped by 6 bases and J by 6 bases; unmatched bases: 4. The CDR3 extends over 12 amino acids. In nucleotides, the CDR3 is TGTGCCAGCAGCCCGGACAGGGTCGAGCAGTACTTC. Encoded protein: CASSPDRVEQYF.

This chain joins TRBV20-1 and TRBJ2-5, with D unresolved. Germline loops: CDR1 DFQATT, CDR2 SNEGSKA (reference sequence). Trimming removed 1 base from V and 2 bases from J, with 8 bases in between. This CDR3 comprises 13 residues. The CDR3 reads CSARAPSQETQYF. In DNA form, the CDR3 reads TGCAGTGCTAGAGCTCCTTCTCAAGAGACCCAGTACTTC.

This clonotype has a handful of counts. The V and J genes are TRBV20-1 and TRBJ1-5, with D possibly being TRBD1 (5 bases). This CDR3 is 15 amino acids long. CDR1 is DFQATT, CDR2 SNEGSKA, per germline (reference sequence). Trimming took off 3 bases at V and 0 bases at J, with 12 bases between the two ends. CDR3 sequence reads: CSASSTGYSNQPQHF. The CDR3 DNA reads TGCAGTGCTAGTTCAACAGGCTATAGCAATCAGCCCCAGCATTTT.

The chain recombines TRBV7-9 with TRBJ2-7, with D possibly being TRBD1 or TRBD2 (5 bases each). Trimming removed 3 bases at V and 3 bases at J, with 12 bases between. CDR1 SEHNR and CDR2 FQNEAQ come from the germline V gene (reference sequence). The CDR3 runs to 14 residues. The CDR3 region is CASSLRDGLYEQYV. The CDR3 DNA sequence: TGTGCCAGCAGCTTGAGGGACGGGCTCTACGAGCAGTACGTC.

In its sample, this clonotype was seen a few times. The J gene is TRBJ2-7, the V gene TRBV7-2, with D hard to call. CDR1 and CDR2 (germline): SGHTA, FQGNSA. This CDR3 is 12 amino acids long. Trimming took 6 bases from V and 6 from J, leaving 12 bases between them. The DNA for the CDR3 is TGTGCCAGCAGGAATCCCCTAGGCGAGCAGTACTTC. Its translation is CASRNPLGEQYF.